Listed here are 8 T cell receptor beta chains from one sample, sequenced in a study of T cells after yellow fever vaccination. TCRdb re-called the 5' RACE reads through MiXCR, storing one row per CDR3 protein. This table holds roughly 60,000 distinct CDR3 sequences, around 6.9% found once. The material was CD8+ T cells sorted from PBMCs, obtained on the day of the first yellow fever vaccination. The source is a man between 18 and 29 years old who received the YFV17D yellow fever vaccine.

There are many counts of this clonotype. This chain uses TRBV7-9 with TRBJ2-3; 7 nucleotides agree with TRBD2. In germline, CDR1 is SEHNR, CDR2 FQNEAQ (reference sequence). V lost 6 bases and J lost 11; bases outside the gene matches: 20. The CDR3 covers 16 residues. This chain's CDR3 is CASSLTDLADAGGQYF. The CDR3 DNA is TGTGCCAGCAGTTTGACCGATCTAGCGGACGCCGGTGGGCAGTATTTT.

The sample holds many counts of this clonotype. The J gene is TRBJ1-2, the V gene TRBV4-3; 8 bases align to TRBD1. CDR3 length equals 17 residues. V shed 3 bases, J shed 2 bases, and the junction held 11 bases outside the gene matches. Per the germline V gene, CDR1 is LGHNA and CDR2 is YSLEER. The CDR3 spells CASSQSRTGRSNYGYTF. In DNA form, the CDR3 reads TGCGCCAGCAGCCAGTCCCGGACAGGGCGATCGAACTATGGCTACACCTTC.

This clonotype was seen repeatedly, ten times or more. This chain connects TRBV20-1 to TRBJ2-5, with a weak D call TRBD1 (5 bases). Germline V CDR1 and CDR2: DFQATT, SNEGSKA (reference sequence). The length of the CDR3 is 13 residues. V was shortened by 5 bases and J by 3 bases, with 13 bases between the two germline ends. CDR3 DNA sequence: TGCAGTGCTCTAACCGAAGGGGAAGAGACCCAGTACTTC. Protein sequence: CSALTEGEETQYF.

This clonotype came up many times. The rearrangement links TRBV10-3 to TRBJ2-7, with 8 bases that match TRBD1. Germline assignment: CDR1 ENHRY and CDR2 SYGVKD. The V and J ends lost 3 bases and 4 bases, in that order; junction bases with no gene match: 8. The CDR3 length is 15 residues. CDR3 residues: CAISERAGGMYEQYF. Here the CDR3 DNA reads TGTGCCATCAGTGAAAGAGCAGGGGGCATGTACGAGCAGTACTTC.

The table lists this clonotype with many counts. This chain joins TRBV7-6 and TRBJ2-7; a weak D match, TRBD1 (6 bases). CDR1 and CDR2 from the germline V gene are SGHVS and FNYEAQ. This CDR3 has 15 residues. Trimming took off 5 bases at V and 3 bases at J, with 17 bases between the two ends. The DNA of the CDR3 is TGTGCCAGCAGCCTCCTGCAGGGGACAAACTACGAGCAGTACTTC. Translating it yields CASSLLQGTNYEQYF.

V usage is TRBV7-2 and J usage is TRBJ2-3; TRBD1 aligns across 10 bases. Unmatched junction bases numbered 10, after V lost 4 bases and J lost 6 bases. CDR3 length: 16 residues. The germline CDR1 and CDR2 sequences are SGHTA and FQGNSA. As DNA, the CDR3 is TGTGCCAGCAGCTCTTCCCGGGACAGGGGTCGTGATACGCAGTATTTT. It translates to CASSSSRDRGRDTQYF. Looking up the rest from reference TRBV7-2 and TRBJ2-3 gives the full variable domain: GAGVSQSPSNKVTEKGKDVELRCDPISGHTALYWYRQSLGQGLEFLIYFQGNSAPDKSGLPSDRFSAERTGGSVSTLTIQRTQQEDSAVYLCASSSSRDRGRDTQYFGPGTRLTVL.

Note on this clonotype: The germline gene is not matched at one end of the junction; a read error may be the cause. V is TRBV2 and J is TRBJ2-2, with 13 bases fitting TRBD2. Germline CDR1 is SNHLY and CDR2 is FYNNEI. The CDR3 length is 19 residues. The CDR3 reads CACSLFRTSGGIWTGELFF. DNA for the CDR3: TGTGCCTGCAGTTTGTTCCGGACTAGCGGGGGTATTTGGACCGGGGAGCTGTTTTTT.

This clonotype was counted only a few times. The chain combines TRBV7-8 with TRBJ2-7; 9 bases agree with TRBD2. Germline CDR1 and CDR2: SGHVS and FQNEAQ. After removal of 4 bases from V and 2 bases from J, the junction contained 9 bases not matched to a gene. The CDR3 consists of 16 residues. CDR3 region: CASSSIPSGGPYEQYF. The CDR3 DNA is TGTGCCAGCAGCTCCATACCCAGCGGGGGGCCCTACGAGCAGTACTTC.